This TCR beta chain was recovered during a study of OX40 agonist ivuxolimab in advanced cancers. Produced via immunoSEQ multiplex PCR; TCRdb's table is partial and in-frame only. The sample has about 24,000 clones, around nine tenths seen once. CDR1 and CDR2 from the germline V gene are MGHRA and YSYEKL. V was shortened by 6 bases and J by 7 bases, with 12 bases between the two germline ends. There are 13 residues in the CDR3. Here the sequenced sample was CD4+ or CD8+ T cells sorted from blood, taken in a trial of the OX40 agonist ivuxolimab. The origin of this receptor is an adult with an advanced solid tumor such as melanoma, head and neck, liver or kidney cancer. This sequence joins TRBV4-1 and TRBJ1-4; no clear D gene. The CDR3 protein is CASRAYEREKLFF. The DNA of the CDR3 is TGCGCCAGCAGAGCATATGAACGTGAAAAACTGTTTTTT.